This T cell receptor (beta chain) was profiled in a study of cytomegalovirus exposure and HLA in healthy donors. Findings and limits, study-wide: Later, an analysis showed that TCR beta chains associated with HLA were more clonally expanded than others that were equally common. A later analysis reportedly identified an Asian-associated ancestry cluster as carrying fewer N-insertions than the 666-donor mean. Based on reports, TCR beta sequences accurately predicted HLA-A and HLA-B alleles for most subjects.

Vbeta (60) and Jbeta (13) primers were used in the PCR. Clones were sequenced by immunoSEQ multiplex PCR, and TCRdb holds only the in-frame ones, with some missing. The sample spans 60,000 to 70,000 clones; the ten largest clones claim about 15%. CDR3 length equals 14 residues. V was shortened by 0 bases and J by 4 bases, with 9 bases between the two germline ends. Germline lookup yields CDR1 SNHLY and CDR2 FYNNEI. In regard to this clone: Its antigen is undetermined.

What was sequenced was PBMCs. This sequence was found in a boy aged 5-17 years in good health and CMV-seronegative. V is TRBV2 and J is TRBJ1-2; possible D gene TRBD1, 5 bases. The CDR3 here is CASSEAGDIYGYTF. The CDR3 DNA reads TGTGCCAGCAGTGAAGCAGGGGATATCTATGGCTACACCTTC.